What follows are 22 T cell receptor beta chains derived from one specimen sequenced in a study of shared T cell receptors in the human thymus. Only in-frame clones appear in the TCRdb table, and some are missing; sequencing was by immunoSEQ multiplex PCR. Among hundreds of thousands of clones, roughly 86% were seen once, and the ten largest hold roughly 0.0086%. This same sample was also taken into another study, of human thymus T cells.

The sequencing sample was made of thymocytes. The receptors originated from a boy under three years old with a congenital heart defect.

In nucleotides, the CDR3 is TGCGCCAGCAGCTTCCGGGACAGGGAGGACAATGAGCAGTTCTTC. It encodes CASSFRDREDNEQFF. This sequence joins TRBV5-1 and TRBJ2-1; 9 bases are a match to TRBD1. J lost 5 bases, V lost 2 bases, and 5 bases had no gene match. The CDR3 is 15 amino acids. Germline V gives CDR1 SGHRS, CDR2 YFSETQ.

The chain has TRBV9 and TRBJ2-2; 7 nucleotides match TRBD2. This CDR3 is 17 amino acids long. CDR1 and CDR2 (germline): SGDLS, YYNGEE. With V trimmed by 0 bases and J by 4 bases, 9 bases remained unmatched. CDR3 amino acids: CASSVEAGLVPTGELFF. Here the CDR3 DNA reads TGTGCCAGCAGCGTAGAGGCCGGACTAGTCCCCACCGGGGAGCTGTTTTTT. Full variable domain (missing parts from reference TRBV9 and TRBJ2-2): DSGVTQTPKHLITATGQRVTLRCSPRSGDLSVYWYQQSLDQGLQFLIQYYNGEERAKGNILERFSAQQFPDLHSELNLSSLELGDSALYFCASSVEAGLVPTGELFFGEGSRLTVL.

About this clone itself: The identical CDR3 is also encoded by other nucleotide sequences in the sample. This sequence joins TRBV27 and TRBJ2-4; TRBD2 agrees at 8 bases. The CDR3 runs 14 residues. Germline-derived CDR1 and CDR2 are MNHEY and SMNVEV (reference sequence). V lost 6 bases, J lost 0 bases, and 1 base stayed unmatched. As DNA, the CDR3 is TGTGCCAGCAGCGGGGGGGCAGCCAAAAACATTCAGTACTTC. Translated, it gives CASSGGAAKNIQYF.

This chain links TRBV6-5 with TRBJ2-2, with unresolved D. Trimming removed 8 bases from V and 8 bases from J, with 12 bases in between. Germline lookup yields CDR1 MNHEY and CDR2 SVGAGI. The CDR3 runs 12 residues. The CDR3 bases are TGTGCCAGCTCTCTACTGCGTGGGGAGCTGTTTTTT. Its protein is CASSLLRGELFF.

This chain joins TRBV28 and TRBJ2-7; the D gene is possibly TRBD1 (6 bases). Germline V lookup: CDR1 MDHEN, CDR2 SYDVKM. This CDR3 is built from 12 residues. V lost 10 bases, J lost 6 bases, and 16 bases lay in between. The CDR3, as DNA: TGTGCCACCGTGAACAGGGCAGTCGAGCAGTACTTC. Translated, it gives CATVNRAVEQYF.

This clone was recorded only once. The chain joins TRBV4-1 to TRBJ2-5; D unclear. This CDR3 comprises 15 residues. Germline CDR1 is MGHRA and CDR2 is YSYEKL. V lost 3 bases and J lost 0, with 11 bases in between. The CDR3 DNA follows: TGCGCCAGCAGCCATGAGCGTAGCCACCAAGAGACCCAGTACTTC. Translation gives CASSHERSHQETQYF.

The chain joins TRBV2 to TRBJ2-3, with 8 nucleotides matching TRBD2. The trim removed 8 bases at V and 2 bases at J, leaving 12 bases unmatched. Germline CDR1 SNHLY, CDR2 FYNNEI. This CDR3 spans 16 amino acids. The CDR3 here is CASPRKRGPYTDTQYF. CDR3 DNA: TGTGCCAGCCCGAGGAAGCGGGGGCCTTACACAGATACGCAGTATTTT.

The rearrangement joins TRBV4-1 to TRBJ2-1; 9 bases match TRBD2. V lost 1 base and J lost 11; bases outside the gene matches: 6. Looked up from germline, CDR1 is MGHRA and CDR2 is YSYEKL. The CDR3 sequence is 14 residues long. In nucleotides, the CDR3 is TGCGCCAGCAGCCAAGCGACTAGCGGTCCTAAGCAGTTCTTC. It codes for CASSQATSGPKQFF.

J is TRBJ2-7 and V is TRBV27; 11 nucleotides line up with TRBD2. V dropped 5 bases and J dropped 4; count of bases not matched to a gene: 19. The V gene's germline CDR1 is MNHEY and CDR2 SMNVEV (reference sequence). CDR3 length equals 19 residues. In DNA, the CDR3 is TGTGCCAGCAGTGCTCGGACAGGGGAACTAGCGGGAGCGAGGTACGAGCAGTACTTC. Translated: CASSARTGELAGARYEQYF.

The chain uses TRBV6-5 and TRBJ2-4, with D perhaps TRBD1 (6 bases). CDR3 length equals 12 residues. Germline CDR1 MNHEY, CDR2 SVGAGI. V was clipped by 7 bases and J by 9 bases, with 13 bases between them. CDR3 bases: TGTGCCAGCACCACAGGGTCGGGCATTCAGTACTTC. This codes for CASTTGSGIQYF.

The V gene is TRBV11-3, the J gene TRBJ2-5, with D maybe TRBD1 (6 bases). V dropped 3 bases and J dropped 1 base, with 18 bases sitting between them. The CDR3 is made up of 17 amino acids. Germline lookup yields CDR1 SGHNT and CDR2 YENEEA. The CDR3 loop is CASSLRGSGLPQETQYF. CDR3 nucleotides: TGTGCCAGCAGCTTGAGGGGGTCTGGTCTCCCCCAAGAGACCCAGTACTTC.

V usage is TRBV10-1 and J usage is TRBJ2-7; 9 bases agree with TRBD1. V gave up 2 bases and J gave up 0 bases; unmatched junction bases: 2. The CDR3 spans 15 residues. CDR1 is WNHNN, CDR2 SYGVQD, per germline (reference sequence). This CDR3 reads CASSEGQGISYEQYF. The CDR3 nucleotides read TGCGCCAGCAGTGAGGGACAGGGGATCTCCTACGAGCAGTACTTC.

This clone was detected only a few times. The chain combines TRBV19 with TRBJ1-4; D uncertain. CDR1 is LNHDA, CDR2 SQIVND, per germline (reference sequence). The CDR3 is 14 amino acids. Trimming removed 6 bases at V and 1 base at J, with 9 bases between. This chain's CDR3 is CASSPRGTNEKLFF. In nucleotides, the CDR3 is TGTGCCAGTAGCCCAAGAGGAACTAATGAAAAACTGTTTTTT. The variable domain in full, completed from reference TRBV19 and TRBJ1-4, reads DGGITQSPKYLFRKEGQNVTLSCEQNLNHDAMYWYRQDPGQGLRLIYYSQIVNDFQKGDIAEGYSVSREKKESFPLTVTSAQKNPTAFYLCASSPRGTNEKLFFGSGTQLSVL.

Here the CDR3 reads CAISLAGEGTDTQYF. As DNA, the CDR3 is TGTGCCATCAGTTTAGCGGGAGAAGGCACAGATACGCAGTATTTT. This chain joins TRBV10-3 and TRBJ2-3; 9 positions match TRBD2. In germline, CDR1 is ENHRY, CDR2 SYGVKD. Trimming at V came to 5 bases and at J to 1 base, leaving 4 bases not matched to a gene. This CDR3 is built from 15 residues.

The chain couples TRBV7-9 to TRBJ2-3; D might be TRBD1 (6 bases). The CDR3 runs 16 residues. Germline CDR1 is SEHNR and CDR2 is FQNEAQ (reference sequence). V was shortened by 8 bases and J by 2 bases, with 20 bases between the two germline ends. The CDR3 sequence: CASGSGTRQATDTQYF. CDR3 sequence (DNA): TGTGCCAGCGGAAGTGGTACTAGACAGGCCACAGATACGCAGTATTTT.

A single count supports this clone. The rearrangement links TRBV27 to TRBJ2-7, with 9 positions matching TRBD2. CDR1 is MNHEY, CDR2 SMNVEV, per germline (reference sequence). This CDR3 has 13 residues. V lost 6 bases to trimming and J lost 3 bases; unmatched junction nucleotides: 3. CDR3: CASRGREGYEQYF. CDR3 DNA: TGTGCCAGCAGGGGGCGGGAGGGCTACGAGCAGTACTTC.

The J gene is TRBJ2-4, the V gene TRBV29-1; 8 bases fit TRBD2. With V trimmed by 6 bases and J by 2 bases, 6 bases remained unmatched. From germline, CDR1 is SQVTM and CDR2 ANQGSEA. CDR3 length: 14 amino acids. Written as DNA, the CDR3 is TGCAGCGTAGATAGCGGGAACCCCAAAAACATTCAGTACTTC. Amino acids: CSVDSGNPKNIQYF.

The chain links TRBV7-9 to TRBJ1-1; no firm D call. Per the germline V gene, CDR1 is SEHNR and CDR2 is FQNEAQ (reference sequence). The CDR3 sequence is 14 residues long. Trimming removed 5 bases at V and 7 bases at J, with 17 bases between. The chain's CDR3 is CASSAEEGDFEAFF. The CDR3 DNA is TGTGCCAGCAGCGCAGAGGAGGGAGATTTTGAAGCTTTCTTT. Looking up the rest from reference TRBV7-9 and TRBJ1-1 gives the full variable domain: DTGVSQNPRHKITKRGQNVTFRCDPISEHNRLYWYRQTLGQGPEFLTYFQNEAQLEKSRLLSDRFSAERPKGSFSTLEIQRTEQGDSAMYLCASSAEEGDFEAFFGQGTRLTVV.

This clone was picked up one time. The chain joins TRBV11-2 to TRBJ2-1, with 10 nucleotides matching TRBD1. The CDR3 extends over 15 amino acids. V gave up 5 bases and J gave up 10 bases; unmatched junction bases: 11. Germline V gene data show CDR1 as SGHAT and CDR2 as FQNNGV. The CDR3 sequence: CASSHRTGGYWEQFF. In nucleotides, the CDR3 is TGTGCCAGCAGCCACCGGACAGGGGGATATTGGGAGCAGTTCTTC.

The rearrangement uses TRBV5-5 and TRBJ1-4; the match to TRBD1 covers 8 bases. CDR3 length: 14 residues. J was trimmed by 5 bases and V by 1 base; bases with no gene match: 1. The germline CDR1 and CDR2 sequences are SGHKS and YYEKEE (reference sequence). The CDR3 DNA follows: TGTGCCAGCAGCTTGTGGACAGGGAATGAAAAACTGTTTTTT. It codes for CASSLWTGNEKLFF. The whole variable domain, remainder taken from reference TRBV5-5 and TRBJ1-4, is DAGVTQSPTHLIKTRGQQVTLRCSPISGHKSVSWYQQVLGQGPQFIFQYYEKEERGRGNFPDRFSARQFPNYSSELNVNALLLGDSALYLCASSLWTGNEKLFFGSGTQLSVL.

The rearrangement links TRBV5-1 to TRBJ1-2; D call uncertain. Germline loops: CDR1 SGHRS, CDR2 YFSETQ. The CDR3 is 11 residues long. The germline V and J ends were trimmed by 1 base and 7 bases, with 5 bases remaining between them. CDR3 in amino acids: CASSLSGGYTF. In DNA form, the CDR3 reads TGCGCCAGCAGCTTGTCCGGTGGCTACACCTTC.

This chain links TRBV5-1 with TRBJ2-7; 8 nucleotides align to TRBD2. Germline CDR1 reads SGHRS; CDR2 reads YFSETQ. The CDR3 consists of 15 residues. The V and J ends lost 4 bases and 4 bases, in that order; junction bases with no gene match: 10. The chain's CDR3 is CASSTKRGRSYEQYF. As DNA, the CDR3 is TGCGCCAGCAGCACCAAGCGGGGGAGGAGTTACGAGCAGTACTTC. Together with reference TRBV5-1 and TRBJ2-7, the CDR3 gives the full variable domain: KAGVTQTPRYLIKTRGQQVTLSCSPISGHRSVSWYQQTPGQGLQFLFEYFSETQRNKGNFPGRFSGRQFSNSRSEMNVSTLELGDSALYLCASSTKRGRSYEQYFGPGTRLTVT.